A single sample gave rise to the 24 T cell receptor beta chains below, sequenced in a study of blood T cell repertoires in COVID-19. Produced via immunoSEQ multiplex PCR; TCRdb's table is partial and in-frame only. The table includes over 150,000 clones, more than 75% detected once. Sequences were obtained from peripheral blood. Source of these receptors: a woman aged 18-30 years who had recovered from COVID-19.

This clone has a single count. The rearrangement uses TRBV7-8 and TRBJ2-4; 7 bases are shared with TRBD1. The germline CDR1 and CDR2 sequences are SGHVS and FQNEAQ. The J segment lost 4 bases and the V segment lost 4 bases, leaving 4 bases of the junction unmatched. The length of the CDR3 is 14 residues. CDR3 in amino acids: CASSWDRWKNIQYF. The CDR3 DNA is TGTGCCAGCAGCTGGGACAGATGGAAAAACATTCAGTACTTC.

The CDR3 protein is CASRGRWDEKLFF. The CDR3, as DNA: TGTGCCAGCAGGGGCCGTTGGGATGAAAAACTGTTTTTT. The chain links TRBV6-6 to TRBJ1-4, with D hard to call. V was trimmed by 6 bases and J by 6 bases, leaving 11 bases between them. The CDR3 is made up of 13 amino acids. Per germline, CDR1 MNHNY and CDR2 SVGAGI (reference sequence).

This clone appeared once. At the DNA level, this CDR3 is encoded by other sequences in the same sample as well. J is TRBJ2-3 and V is TRBV6-4; 10 bases are a match to TRBD1. Germline CDR1 is MRHNA and CDR2 is SNTAGT. The junction had 1 base not matched to a gene; V was cut back by 4 bases and J by 3 bases. The CDR3 is 14 residues long. In DNA form, the CDR3 reads TGTGCCAGCAGTGGGACAGGGGGGACAGATACGCAGTATTTT. Its translation is CASSGTGGTDTQYF.

On this clone: A junction end diverges from the germline sequence, so it may reflect a read error. The chain carries TRBV27 and TRBJ2-3, with 7 bases aligning to TRBD2. The CDR3 loop spans 16 amino acids. Germline V CDR1 and CDR2: MNHEY, SMNVEV (reference sequence). The CDR3 here is CASSTNLAERTYTQYF. The CDR3, as DNA: TGTGCCAGCAGTACCAACCTAGCGGAGCGCACATATACGCAGTATTTT.

V is TRBV11-2 and J is TRBJ2-7; 7 nucleotides agree with TRBD1. This CDR3 region has 13 residues. Germline CDR1 and CDR2: SGHAT and FQNNGV. Trimming took 10 bases from V and 5 from J; bases not matched to a gene: 11. DNA for the CDR3: TGTGCCATCTTAGGACAGGTTTCCGACGAGCAGTACTTC. Its protein is CAILGQVSDEQYF.

This sequence joins TRBV25-1 and TRBJ1-3; 8 bases line up with TRBD1. The CDR3 extends over 15 amino acids. CDR1 and CDR2 (germline): MGHDK, SYGVNS. V trimming: 4 bases; J trimming: 1 base; junction bases outside the gene matches: 3. As DNA, the CDR3 is TGTGCCAGCAGTGGGACAGGGTTATCTGGAAACACCATATATTTT. Translation gives CASSGTGLSGNTIYF.

This clone has just one count. The chain has TRBV3-1 (or the pseudogene TRBV3-2) and TRBJ2-7; D is possibly TRBD1 (6 bases). CDR1 LGHDT and CDR2 YNNKEL come from the germline V gene (reference sequence). V lost 2 bases and J lost 2, with 13 bases in between. The CDR3 spans 15 residues. CDR3 amino acids: CASSQLPRTAYEQYF. The DNA of the CDR3 is TGTGCCAGCAGCCAACTCCCACGGACAGCCTACGAGCAGTACTTC.

Concerning this clone itself: Compared with germline, one end of the junction differs, possibly owing to a read error. V usage is TRBV6-2 or TRBV6-3 and J usage is TRBJ1-2, with 9 nucleotides matching TRBD1. CDR1 is MNHEY, CDR2 SVGEGT, per germline. CDR3 length: 15 residues. This CDR3 reads CASSYSAALGQGTSF. DNA for the CDR3: TGTGCCAGCAGTTATTCCGCCGCATTAGGACAGGGGACAAGCTTC.

This clone was seen a single time. The genes are TRBV2 and TRBJ1-5, with TRBD1 as a possible D gene (5 bases). The CDR3 runs to 13 residues. Germline loops: CDR1 SNHLY, CDR2 FYNNEI. V lost 7 bases to trimming and J lost 4 bases, with 11 bases between them. Here the CDR3 reads CASIRTRNQPQHF. CDR3 DNA sequence: TGTGCCAGCATTAGGACACGGAATCAGCCCCAGCATTTT.

The V and J genes are TRBV2 and TRBJ2-7; D is possibly TRBD2 (6 bases). The CDR3 totals 15 residues. The germline gives CDR1 SNHLY, CDR2 FYNNEI. The V and J ends lost 0 bases and 3 bases respectively, with 12 bases between them. CDR3 residues: CASSEATSRNYEQYV. CDR3 in DNA: TGTGCCAGCAGTGAAGCAACTAGCCGAAACTACGAGCAGTACGTC.

The chain employs TRBV19 and TRBJ2-7; possibly TRBD2 for D (6 bases). CDR3 length: 12 residues. Trimming pared 5 bases from V and 4 bases from J, leaving 9 bases between. The germline V gene encodes CDR1 LNHDA and CDR2 SQIVND (reference sequence). The DNA of the CDR3 is TGTGCCAGTAGTCGCGGGGTGTACGAGCAGTACGTC. This encodes CASSRGVYEQYV.

This sequence joins TRBV3-1 (or the pseudogene TRBV3-2) and TRBJ1-1, with 7 nucleotides matching TRBD1. Per germline, CDR1 LGHDT and CDR2 YNNKEL (reference sequence). The CDR3 loop spans 13 amino acids. V shed 4 bases and J 4 bases; nucleotides not matched to a gene: 3. In nucleotides, the CDR3 is TGTGCCAGCAGCCCAGGGGGAACCACTGAAGCTTTCTTT. Amino acids: CASSPGGTTEAFF.

CDR3 sequence: CASSLGLGDGYTF. CDR3 sequence (DNA): TGTGCCAGCAGCTTAGGCCTAGGAGATGGCTACACCTTC. The rearrangement links TRBV13 to TRBJ1-2; D not certain. This CDR3 comprises 13 residues. Trimming pared 0 bases from V and 6 bases from J, leaving 8 bases between. The germline gives CDR1 PRHDT, CDR2 FYEKMQ (reference sequence).

The V call is TRBV25-1, the J call TRBJ1-6; TRBD1 is a possible D gene (5 bases). V lost 3 bases to trimming and J lost 9 bases, with 18 bases between them. The CDR3 loop spans 16 amino acids. Germline V gene lookup returns CDR1 MGHDK and CDR2 SYGVNS. CDR3 region: CASSDSRRGDGSPLHF. The CDR3, as DNA: TGTGCCAGCAGTGATTCCAGGAGGGGAGATGGTTCACCCCTCCACTTT.

The chain employs TRBV6-2 or TRBV6-3 and TRBJ2-3; possibly TRBD1 for D (6 bases). There are 16 residues in the CDR3. V was cut by 2 bases and J by 5 bases, with 17 bases left in between. Germline V gives CDR1 MNHEY, CDR2 SVGEGT. The CDR3 loop reads CASSYTTGRRKDTQYF. The CDR3 DNA reads TGTGCCAGCAGTTACACGACAGGTCGGCGGAAAGATACGCAGTATTTT.

The chain uses TRBV4-3 and TRBJ1-2; D is perhaps TRBD1 (6 bases). The V end lost 1 base, the J end lost 4 bases, and 13 bases lay between the germline ends. Germline CDR1 reads LGHNA; CDR2 reads YSLEER. CDR3 size: 15 residues. CDR3 sequence (DNA): TGCGCCAGCAGCCAAGGGATGACAGGCTTCTATGGCTACACCTTC. This gives the protein CASSQGMTGFYGYTF.

The V call is TRBV6-5, the J call TRBJ1-2, with 9 bases fitting TRBD1. CDR1 is MNHEY, CDR2 SVGAGI, per germline. This CDR3 region has 12 residues. The trim removed 6 bases at V and 7 bases at J, leaving 3 bases unmatched. The CDR3 DNA reads as TGTGCCAGCAGGACAGGGGGAGTTGGCTACACCTTC. Translating gives CASRTGGVGYTF.

The rearrangement links TRBV5-4 to TRBJ2-7; TRBD1 agrees at 7 bases. Germline loops: CDR1 SGHNT, CDR2 YYREEE (reference sequence). V lost 4 bases and J lost 8; bases outside the gene matches: 6. CDR3 length equals 12 residues. CDR3 DNA: TGTGCCAGCAGCAGACAGGGTCAAAAGCAGTACTTC. Protein sequence: CASSRQGQKQYF.

V is TRBV21-1 and J is TRBJ2-7; the table's D gene call, TRBD1, was not cross checked with the DNA. TRBV21-1 is assigned pseudogene status. The CDR3 has 13 residues. The CDR3 here is CASSKVQAYEQYV. The CDR3, as DNA: TGTGCCAGCAGCAAAGTACAGGCCTACGAGCAGTACGTC.

The J gene is TRBJ2-1, the V gene TRBV5-1; 9 nucleotides line up with TRBD1. This CDR3 has 15 amino acids. Germline V gives CDR1 SGHRS, CDR2 YFSETQ. V lost 5 bases and J lost 7; bases outside the gene matches: 10. The CDR3: CASSSPGQGVNEQFF. CDR3 bases: TGCGCCAGCAGTTCCCCGGGACAGGGAGTAAATGAGCAGTTCTTC.

V gene TRBV24-1 combines with J gene TRBJ2-2; 7 nucleotides match TRBD1. CDR1 and CDR2 from the germline V gene are KGHDR and SFDVKD. V trimming: 4 bases; J trimming: 2 bases; junction bases outside the gene matches: 9. The CDR3 is made up of 17 amino acids. The CDR3 DNA reads TGTGCCACCAGTGACCCCTCCGGGACAGTAAACACCGGGGAGCTGTTTTTT. It is translated as CATSDPSGTVNTGELFF.

This chain joins TRBV10-2 and TRBJ1-2; D not certain. This CDR3 is 13 amino acids long. The V end lost 10 bases, the J end lost 2 bases, and 14 bases lay between the germline ends. CDR1 WSHSY and CDR2 SAAADI come from the germline V gene. CDR3 nucleotide sequence: TGCGCCACCTTGGGTGTGGAGAACTATGGCTACACCTTC. Encoded protein: CATLGVENYGYTF.

CDR3 sequence: CASSQDRGGQNYGYTF. Written as DNA, the CDR3 is TGTGCCAGCAGCCAAGATAGGGGGGGCCAAAACTATGGCTACACCTTC. V gene TRBV14 combines with J gene TRBJ1-2; weak D call: TRBD1 (6 bases). This CDR3 comprises 16 residues. V lost 0 bases and J lost 2, with 13 bases in between. CDR1 is SGHDN, CDR2 FVKESK, per germline.

CDR3 loop: CASSRILAGGTDTQYF. In DNA form, the CDR3 reads TGCGCCAGCAGCCGCATACTAGCGGGGGGGACAGATACGCAGTATTTT. The J gene is TRBJ2-3, the V gene TRBV4-1; 13 bases fit TRBD2. Per germline, CDR1 MGHRA and CDR2 YSYEKL. The trim removed 4 bases at V and 3 bases at J, leaving 4 bases unmatched. The CDR3 has 16 residues.